These 29 T cell receptor beta chains share one sample of origin, sequenced in a study of T-cell reconstitution after alpha-beta-depleted transplantation in children. Unique molecular identifiers featured in how the TCRbeta library was prepared. TCRdb redid the calling of the PCR reads with MiXCR, one entry per CDR3 protein. The sample yields nearly 400,000 distinct CDR3 sequences, about 20% seen once. The sequences come from PBMCs from the stem cell graft donor, collected from the stem cell graft. Receptor source: a human donor who donated a stem cell graft to a child with acute myeloid leukemia.

Details on this clonotype: The junction differs from germline at one of its ends, possibly a read error. Written as DNA, the CDR3 is TGTGCCAGCAGCTTCGACAGGGGAGGCAATGAGCTGTTCTTC. Its protein product is CASSFDRGGNELFF. V usage is TRBV7-9 and J usage is TRBJ2-1; 8 bases match TRBD1. The germline gives CDR1 SEHNR, CDR2 FQNEAQ (reference sequence). The length of the CDR3 is 14 residues.

CDR3 in amino acids: CSASDTINQPQHF. In DNA form, the CDR3 reads TGCAGTGCCTCGGACACGATCAATCAGCCCCAGCATTTT. The chain joins TRBV20-1 to TRBJ1-5; D perhaps matches TRBD1 (5 bases). The germline gives CDR1 DFQATT, CDR2 SNEGSKA (reference sequence). The V end was cut by 6 bases, the J end by 3 bases, with 12 bases between. CDR3 length equals 13 residues.

This clonotype was detected many times. The chain is built from TRBV27 and TRBJ2-2, with 8 positions matching TRBD2. Germline CDR1 MNHEY, CDR2 SMNVEV (reference sequence). This CDR3 comprises 15 residues. Trimming removed 3 bases from V and 1 base from J; junction bases left unmatched: 1. The DNA of the CDR3 is TGTGCCAGCAGTTTTGCGGGAGGGAACACCGGGGAGCTGTTTTTT. This encodes CASSFAGGNTGELFF.

V and J are TRBV13 and TRBJ2-1; the D is unclear. The CDR3 covers 11 residues. Trimming stripped 3 bases from V and 8 bases from J, with 5 bases between. The V gene's germline CDR1 is PRHDT and CDR2 FYEKMQ (reference sequence). In DNA, the CDR3 is TGTGCCAGCAGCTTCTATGATGAGCAGTTCTTC. Translated: CASSFYDEQFF.

This clonotype was seen ten or more times. The chain recombines TRBV20-1 with TRBJ2-3; D assignment may be TRBD1 or TRBD2 (5 bases each). Trimming removed 5 bases from V and 0 bases from J, with 15 bases in between. CDR1 and CDR2 (germline): DFQATT, SNEGSKA (reference sequence). The CDR3 is made up of 15 amino acids. CDR3 nucleotide sequence: TGCAGTGCTGAGGGACGGCGCGTTAGCACAGATACGCAGTATTTT. Protein: CSAEGRRVSTDTQYF.

The sample holds a few counts of this clonotype. The chain joins TRBV28 to TRBJ1-2; D unresolved. This CDR3 is 15 amino acids long. Germline V gene lookup returns CDR1 MDHEN and CDR2 SYDVKM. Deletions cut 5 bases from V and 2 bases from J, with 15 bases between. CDR3: CASSPTQVRNYGYTF. CDR3 in DNA: TGTGCCAGCAGTCCAACCCAGGTCCGGAACTATGGCTACACCTTC.

This clonotype was seen at least ten times. The chain recombines TRBV12-3 or TRBV12-4 with TRBJ2-7; 10 bases agree with TRBD2. Trimming cost V 6 bases and J 6 bases; bases outside gene matches: 11. The CDR3 extends over 15 amino acids. This CDR3 is CASRMNSGRASEQYF. CDR3 DNA: TGTGCCAGCAGGATGAACAGCGGGAGGGCCTCCGAGCAGTACTTC.

This clonotype was recorded a few times. The rearrangement links TRBV7-6 to TRBJ2-1; weak D call: TRBD2 (6 bases). From germline, CDR1 is SGHVS and CDR2 FNYEAQ. Trimming removed 3 bases at V and 5 bases at J, with 14 bases between. The CDR3 has 15 amino acids. CDR3 residues: CASSFGGAGDNEQFF. Written as DNA, the CDR3 is TGTGCCAGCAGCTTCGGAGGGGCCGGGGACAATGAGCAGTTCTTC.

This chain's CDR3 is CSVDEGWGAEAFF. The CDR3 DNA follows: TGCAGCGTTGATGAGGGATGGGGTGCTGAAGCTTTCTTT. This chain connects TRBV29-1 to TRBJ1-1; D is undetermined. The CDR3 contains 13 residues. V lost 3 bases and J lost 6, with 14 bases in between. Germline V gene lookup returns CDR1 SQVTM and CDR2 ANQGSEA.

V and J are TRBV12-3 or TRBV12-4 and TRBJ1-1; unclear D gene. The CDR3 consists of 16 residues. V was clipped by 7 bases and J by 3 bases, with 21 bases between them. CDR3 nucleotide sequence: TGTGCCAGCATTACCAAGGGTTGGGTGAGGGACACTGAAGCTTTCTTT. Amino acids: CASITKGWVRDTEAFF.

This clonotype was found a few times. The rearrangement joins TRBV28 to TRBJ1-4, with D unresolved. Between the trimmed V and J ends, which lost 2 bases and 6 bases, there was a span of 7 bases. The CDR3 loop spans 13 amino acids. Germline lookup yields CDR1 MDHEN and CDR2 SYDVKM. The CDR3 DNA reads as TGTGCCAGCAGTTTAGCTCGGCATGAAAAACTGTTTTTT. It specifies CASSLARHEKLFF.

The chain has TRBV4-2 and TRBJ2-1, with D perhaps matching TRBD2 (5 bases). Germline CDR1 LGHNA, CDR2 YNFKEQ. The CDR3 is made up of 13 amino acids. V lost 5 bases to trimming and J lost 6 bases, with 11 bases between them. CDR3 in DNA: TGTGCCAGCAGCAGCTTAGGAGGCAATGAGCAGTTCTTC. It translates to CASSSLGGNEQFF.

This sequence joins TRBV20-1 and TRBJ2-7; TRBD2 matches 9 bases. This CDR3 has 15 amino acids. V dropped 6 bases and J dropped 3; count of bases not matched to a gene: 12. The germline V gene encodes CDR1 DFQATT and CDR2 SNEGSKA (reference sequence). The CDR3 coding sequence is TGCAGTGCGACCCCCATAGCGGGAGCCCTCTACGAGCAGTACTTC. Amino acids: CSATPIAGALYEQYF.

The gene calls are TRBV7-9 and TRBJ2-3, with D unclear. Trimming removed 5 bases at V and 6 bases at J, with 6 bases between. CDR1 SEHNR and CDR2 FQNEAQ come from the germline V gene (reference sequence). This CDR3 has 11 residues. This CDR3 reads CASSHQDTQYF. The CDR3 nucleotides read TGTGCCAGCAGCCACCAGGATACGCAGTATTTT.

This clonotype was found many times. The chain recombines TRBV25-1 with TRBJ2-7; D is unresolved. V shed 2 bases and J shed 2 bases, with 4 bases lying between them. Germline lookup yields CDR1 MGHDK and CDR2 SYGVNS. This CDR3 is 12 amino acids long. The CDR3 loop is CASSEGTYEQYF. The CDR3 nucleotides read TGTGCCAGCAGTGAAGGGACCTACGAGCAGTACTTC.

This clonotype was seen a few times. The rearrangement joins TRBV5-1 to TRBJ2-1, with a weak D call TRBD1 (7 bases). Trimming cost V 0 bases and J 0 bases, with 19 bases left between them. The CDR3 consists of 19 residues. The germline gives CDR1 SGHRS, CDR2 YFSETQ. The CDR3 region has the DNA TGCGCCAGCAGCTTGGCCGGGACCAGGGGGGAGAGCTCCTACAATGAGCAGTTCTTC. Its protein product is CASSLAGTRGESSYNEQFF.

The rearrangement uses TRBV7-9 and TRBJ2-1; no clear D. Trimming stripped 1 base from V and 6 bases from J, with 7 bases between. CDR1 SEHNR and CDR2 FQNEAQ come from the germline V gene (reference sequence). The CDR3 consists of 13 residues. The CDR3, as DNA: TGTGCCAGCAGCTTAGGATGGGGCAATGAGCAGTTCTTC. Translating gives CASSLGWGNEQFF.

The gene calls are TRBV5-1 and TRBJ2-3, with 7 bases fitting TRBD2. The CDR3 is 15 amino acids. V shed 4 bases and J 4 bases; nucleotides not matched to a gene: 9. Germline V lookup: CDR1 SGHRS, CDR2 YFSETQ. The CDR3 nucleotides are TGCGCCAGCAGCCCGAGCGGGATTCGAGCAGATACGCAGTATTTT. Translated, it gives CASSPSGIRADTQYF.

This clonotype was counted at least ten times. CDR3 sequence (DNA): TGTGCCAGCAGTTCTGTCCTCTTAGGTTCACCCCTCCACTTT. Translation gives CASSSVLLGSPLHF. This chain links TRBV27 with TRBJ1-6; D remains ambiguous. CDR1 is MNHEY, CDR2 SMNVEV, per germline (reference sequence). Deletions cut 4 bases from V and 9 bases from J, with 13 bases between. CDR3 length: 14 residues.

This clonotype appeared many times. The chain has TRBV6-1 and TRBJ2-7; possible D gene TRBD1, 6 bases. Trimming shortened V by 0 bases and J by 3 bases, and 12 bases separated the two germline ends. Germline V gene sequence: CDR1 MNHNS, CDR2 SASEGT. The CDR3 is 15 residues long. The CDR3: CASSEAYREHYEQYF. In nucleotides, the CDR3 is TGTGCCAGCAGTGAAGCGTACAGGGAGCACTACGAGCAGTACTTC.

This clonotype was seen a few times. The CDR3 DNA follows: TGCGCCAGCTCGGGAGGGAACACTGAAGCTTTCTTT. It translates to CASSGGNTEAFF. The V call is TRBV5-1, the J call TRBJ1-1, with D unresolved. The V and J ends lost 7 bases and 1 base respectively, with 8 bases between them. Germline V gene lookup returns CDR1 SGHRS and CDR2 YFSETQ. The CDR3 has 12 residues.

The chain couples TRBV4-1 to TRBJ2-1, with D unresolved. From germline, CDR1 is MGHRA and CDR2 YSYEKL. CDR3 length equals 11 residues. Trimming cost V 1 base and J 10 bases, with 5 bases left between them. CDR3 nucleotide sequence: TGCGCCAGCAGCCAAGTCGAGGAGCAGTTCTTC. This gives the protein CASSQVEEQFF.

The table lists this clonotype with a few counts. CDR3 sequence: CATSSTLTTGSFKYF. The CDR3 nucleotides read TGTGCCACCAGCAGTACATTAACCACGGGCAGCTTCAAGTACTTC. The chain recombines TRBV15 with TRBJ2-7; no firm D call. This CDR3 is 15 amino acids long. Trimming cost V 3 bases and J 11 bases, with 23 bases left between them. Germline assignment: CDR1 LNHNV and CDR2 YYDKDF (reference sequence).

This clonotype was counted many times. This chain joins TRBV29-1 and TRBJ2-2, with TRBD2 matching over 11 bases. V lost 5 bases, J lost 6 bases, and 14 bases stayed unmatched. Germline V gives CDR1 SQVTM, CDR2 ANQGSEA. This CDR3 comprises 17 residues. CDR3 in amino acids: CSVISGTSGRSPGELFF. The CDR3 DNA is TGCAGCGTTATATCCGGCACTAGCGGGAGATCCCCCGGGGAGCTGTTTTTT.

This clonotype was seen just once. This sequence joins TRBV20-1 and TRBJ1-5; TRBD1 matches 7 bases. The length of the CDR3 is 14 residues. Trimming removed 0 bases from V and 5 bases from J; junction bases left unmatched: 4. CDR1 is DFQATT, CDR2 SNEGSKA, per germline (reference sequence). CDR3 sequence: CSARERQGHQPQHF. In nucleotides, the CDR3 is TGCAGTGCTAGAGAAAGACAGGGCCATCAGCCCCAGCATTTT.

CDR3 in amino acids: CASATGQYTGELFF. The DNA for the CDR3 is TGTGCCAGCGCTACGGGACAGTACACCGGGGAGCTGTTTTTT. The V gene is TRBV28, the J gene TRBJ2-2, with 7 bases matching TRBD1. The CDR3 is made up of 14 amino acids. Germline V gene lookup returns CDR1 MDHEN and CDR2 SYDVKM. V lost 8 bases, J lost 3 bases, and 6 bases stayed unmatched.

The chain couples TRBV2 to TRBJ2-7; D is undetermined. V lost 6 bases to trimming and J lost 3 bases, with 27 bases between them. CDR1 is SNHLY, CDR2 FYNNEI, per germline. The CDR3 length is 18 residues. CDR3 residues: CASSTRFGPRRSFYEQYF. CDR3 sequence (DNA): TGTGCCAGCAGCACGAGATTCGGGCCGCGAAGAAGCTTCTACGAGCAGTACTTC.

This clonotype was counted a few times. The J gene is TRBJ2-3, the V gene TRBV6-8, with D possibly TRBD2 on 5 matching bases. The V and J ends lost 5 bases and 3 bases respectively, with 15 bases between them. Germline loops: CDR1 MNHGY, CDR2 SAAAGT. The CDR3 runs to 15 residues. CDR3 loop: CASSPSGVLTDTQYF. In DNA, the CDR3 is TGTGCCAGCAGTCCCAGCGGAGTCTTGACAGATACGCAGTATTTT.

This clonotype appeared a few times. The rearrangement links TRBV6-5 to TRBJ2-5; weak D call: TRBD2 (5 bases). Trimming took 4 bases from V and 3 from J, leaving 12 bases between them. Germline V lookup: CDR1 MNHEY, CDR2 SVGAGI. The CDR3 has 14 residues. The CDR3 sequence is CASSSADAKETQYF. CDR3 in DNA: TGTGCCAGCAGTTCAGCGGACGCCAAAGAGACCCAGTACTTC.